These 9 T cell receptor beta chains share one sample of origin, sequenced in a study of blood T cell repertoires in COVID-19. Clones were read by immunoSEQ multiplex PCR, and TCRdb kept only the in-frame ones, dropping some. Of around 290,000 clones listed, roughly 90% are singletons. The sequenced sample was peripheral blood. These receptors were obtained from a woman aged 70 to 79 with COVID-19, enrolled during active disease.

This rearrangement joins TRBV5-1 to TRBJ1-2; 10 positions agree with TRBD1. This CDR3 is built from 14 residues. The V gene end was trimmed by 4 bases and the J gene end by 8 bases; junction bases not matched to a gene: 8. CDR1 and CDR2 (germline): SGHRS, YFSETQ. CDR3 in amino acids: CASSTDRGMEGYTF. The CDR3 region has the DNA TGCGCCAGCAGCACGGACAGGGGGATGGAGGGCTACACCTTC.

This sequence joins TRBV28 and TRBJ1-2, with 7 bases aligning to TRBD1. J lost 4 bases, V lost 3 bases, and 5 bases had no gene match. Germline assignment: CDR1 MDHEN and CDR2 SYDVKM. The CDR3 loop spans 14 amino acids. CDR3 amino acids: CASSFLGDSYGYTF. In nucleotides, the CDR3 is TGTGCCAGCAGTTTTTTGGGGGACAGCTATGGCTACACCTTC.

This clone was seen ten or more times. The chain links TRBV27 to TRBJ1-5; no definite D call. The V end lost 3 bases, the J end lost 5 bases, and 8 bases lay between the germline ends. CDR1 MNHEY and CDR2 SMNVEV come from the germline V gene (reference sequence). CDR3 size: 13 residues. The CDR3, as DNA: TGTGCCAGCAGTTTCGGGTCAGATCAGCCCCAGCATTTT. Translation gives CASSFGSDQPQHF.

The chain is built from TRBV20-1 and TRBJ1-1; 9 bases are shared with TRBD1. The germline V gene has CDR1 DFQATT and CDR2 SNEGSKA (reference sequence). This CDR3 region has 16 residues. V was clipped by 3 bases and J by 2 bases; unmatched bases: 10. The CDR3 is CSASRQGGPINTEAFF. The CDR3 DNA reads as TGCAGTGCTAGTCGACAGGGGGGTCCGATTAACACTGAAGCTTTCTTT.

V gene TRBV10-3 combines with J gene TRBJ1-5, with a tentative D call TRBD1 (5 bases). There are 15 residues in the CDR3. The germline CDR1 and CDR2 sequences are ENHRY and SYGVKD. V lost 4 bases and J 5 bases, leaving 15 bases between the germline ends. CDR3 loop: CAISGRGPLDQPQHF. The CDR3 DNA is TGTGCCATCAGTGGTAGGGGTCCTTTAGATCAGCCCCAGCATTTT.

The V and J genes are TRBV5-1 and TRBJ1-1, with 7 bases aligning to TRBD1. The V and J ends lost 4 bases and 7 bases, in that order; junction bases with no gene match: 7. The CDR3 has 13 amino acids. Per germline, CDR1 SGHRS and CDR2 YFSETQ. Here the CDR3 reads CASSIQGFGEAFF. CDR3 nucleotides: TGCGCCAGCAGCATACAGGGGTTCGGTGAAGCTTTCTTT.

This clone was detected only a few times. The chain uses TRBV24-1 and TRBJ1-2; D not resolved. V lost 4 bases, J lost 6 bases, and 11 bases lay in between. Germline CDR1 KGHDR, CDR2 SFDVKD. The CDR3 is 13 residues long. The CDR3 loop reads CATSDPSVDGYTF. In DNA form, the CDR3 reads TGTGCCACCAGTGACCCCTCCGTTGATGGCTACACCTTC.

This CDR3 is CASTPIQVSPQYF. The CDR3 DNA sequence: TGTGCCAGCACCCCTATACAGGTTAGCCCGCAGTATTTT. V and J are TRBV6-2 or TRBV6-3 and TRBJ2-3, with a possible D match to TRBD1 (5 bases). The CDR3 has 13 residues. Germline V gives CDR1 MNHEY, CDR2 SVGEGT. V was pared by 7 bases and J by 10 bases, with 18 bases between.

This clone was picked up a small number of times. The rearrangement joins TRBV18 to TRBJ1-3; D not resolved. With 3 bases removed from V and 3 bases from J, the gap between germline ends came to 12 bases. Germline V gene lookup returns CDR1 KGHSH and CDR2 LQKENI. The CDR3 has 15 residues. This chain's CDR3 is CASSPFGEGGNTIYF. The CDR3 DNA sequence: TGTGCCAGCTCACCGTTCGGTGAGGGTGGAAACACCATATATTTT.